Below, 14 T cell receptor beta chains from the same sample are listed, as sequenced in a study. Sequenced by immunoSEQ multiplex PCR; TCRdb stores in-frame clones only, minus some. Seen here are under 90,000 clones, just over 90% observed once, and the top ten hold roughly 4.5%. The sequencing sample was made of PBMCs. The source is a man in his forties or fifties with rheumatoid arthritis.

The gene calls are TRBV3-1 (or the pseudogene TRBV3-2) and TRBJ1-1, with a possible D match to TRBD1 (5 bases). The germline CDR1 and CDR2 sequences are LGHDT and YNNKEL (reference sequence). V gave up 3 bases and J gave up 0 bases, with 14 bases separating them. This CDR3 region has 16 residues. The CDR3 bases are TGTGCCAGCAGCCAGGGGGAGGTCCTCATGAACACTGAAGCTTTCTTT. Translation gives CASSQGEVLMNTEAFF.

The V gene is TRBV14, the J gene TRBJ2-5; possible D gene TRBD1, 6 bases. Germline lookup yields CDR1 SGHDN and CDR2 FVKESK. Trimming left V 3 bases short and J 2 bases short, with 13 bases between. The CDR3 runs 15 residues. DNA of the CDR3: TGTGCCAGCAGCCATCCTTCGGACAGACAAGAGACCCAGTACTTC. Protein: CASSHPSDRQETQYF.

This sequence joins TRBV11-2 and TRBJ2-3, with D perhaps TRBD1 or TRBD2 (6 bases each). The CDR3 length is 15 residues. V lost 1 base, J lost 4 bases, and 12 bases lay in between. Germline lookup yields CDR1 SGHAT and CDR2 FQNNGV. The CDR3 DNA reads TGTGCCAGCAGCTTAGGAGGGGGGCAGTCAGATACGCAGTATTTT. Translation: CASSLGGGQSDTQYF.

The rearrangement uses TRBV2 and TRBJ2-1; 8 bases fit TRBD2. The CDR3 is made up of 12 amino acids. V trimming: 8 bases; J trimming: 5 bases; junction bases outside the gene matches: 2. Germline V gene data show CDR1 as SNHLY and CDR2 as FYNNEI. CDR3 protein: CASGGGHNEQFF. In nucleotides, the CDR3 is TGTGCCAGCGGCGGGGGGCACAATGAGCAGTTCTTC.

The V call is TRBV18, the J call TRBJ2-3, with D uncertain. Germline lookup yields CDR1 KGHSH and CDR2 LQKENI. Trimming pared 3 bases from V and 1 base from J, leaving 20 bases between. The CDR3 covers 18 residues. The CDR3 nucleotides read TGTGCCAGCTCACCCCAAGAGAACGTTTTGTGGGGCACAGATACGCAGTATTTT. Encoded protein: CASSPQENVLWGTDTQYF. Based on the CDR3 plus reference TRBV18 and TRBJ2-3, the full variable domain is NAGVMQNPRHLVRRRGQEARLRCSPMKGHSHVYWYRQLPEEGLKFMVYLQKENIIDESGMPKERFSAEFPKEGPSILRIQQVVRGDSAAYFCASSPQENVLWGTDTQYFGPGTRLTVL.

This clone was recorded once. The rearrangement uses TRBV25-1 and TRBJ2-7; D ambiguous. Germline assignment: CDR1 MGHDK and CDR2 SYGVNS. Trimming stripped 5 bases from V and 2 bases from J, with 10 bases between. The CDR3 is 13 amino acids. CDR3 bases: TGTGCCAGCAGTAACCTGGGCCCCTACGAGCAGTACTTC. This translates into CASSNLGPYEQYF.

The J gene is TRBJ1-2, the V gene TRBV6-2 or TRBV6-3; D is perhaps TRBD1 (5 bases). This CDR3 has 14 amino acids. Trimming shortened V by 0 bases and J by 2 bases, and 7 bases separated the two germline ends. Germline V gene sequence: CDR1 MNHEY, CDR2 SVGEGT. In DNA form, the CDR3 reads TGTGCCAGCAGTTACTCGACAGACAACTATGGCTACACCTTC. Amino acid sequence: CASSYSTDNYGYTF.

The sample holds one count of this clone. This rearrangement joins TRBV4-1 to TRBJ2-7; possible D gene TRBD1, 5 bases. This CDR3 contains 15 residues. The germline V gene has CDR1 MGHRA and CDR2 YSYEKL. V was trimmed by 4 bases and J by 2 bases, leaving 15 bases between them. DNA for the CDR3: TGCGCCAGCAGCCTCGCGCACCAGGGTACCTACGAGCAGTACTTC. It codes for CASSLAHQGTYEQYF.

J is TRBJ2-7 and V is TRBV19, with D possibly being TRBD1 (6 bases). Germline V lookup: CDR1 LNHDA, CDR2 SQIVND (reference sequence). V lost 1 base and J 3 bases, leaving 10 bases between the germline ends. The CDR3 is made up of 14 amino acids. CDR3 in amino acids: CASSIGPTGYEQYF. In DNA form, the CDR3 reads TGTGCCAGTAGTATAGGGCCGACAGGCTACGAGCAGTACTTC.

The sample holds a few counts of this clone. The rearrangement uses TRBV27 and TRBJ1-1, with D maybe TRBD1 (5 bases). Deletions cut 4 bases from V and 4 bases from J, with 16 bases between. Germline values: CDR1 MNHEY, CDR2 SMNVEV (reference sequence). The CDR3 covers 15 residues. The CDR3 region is CASSSQWGPGTEAFF. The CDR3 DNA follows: TGTGCCAGCAGTTCCCAGTGGGGACCCGGCACTGAAGCTTTCTTT.

In DNA, the CDR3 is TGTGCCAGCAGTTTTGGGACCCGCTCTGAGCAGTACTTC. This sequence encodes CASSFGTRSEQYF. The chain recombines TRBV28 with TRBJ2-7; D tentatively reads TRBD1 or TRBD2 (5 bases each). CDR1 and CDR2 from the germline V gene are MDHEN and SYDVKM. V was trimmed by 3 bases and J by 7 bases, leaving 13 bases between them. The CDR3 contains 13 residues.

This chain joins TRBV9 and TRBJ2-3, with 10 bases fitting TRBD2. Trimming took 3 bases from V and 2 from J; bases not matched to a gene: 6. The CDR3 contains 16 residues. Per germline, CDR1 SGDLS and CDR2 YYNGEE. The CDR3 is CASSGVAGGVTDTQYF. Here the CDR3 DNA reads TGTGCCAGCAGCGGTGTAGCGGGAGGAGTCACAGATACGCAGTATTTT.

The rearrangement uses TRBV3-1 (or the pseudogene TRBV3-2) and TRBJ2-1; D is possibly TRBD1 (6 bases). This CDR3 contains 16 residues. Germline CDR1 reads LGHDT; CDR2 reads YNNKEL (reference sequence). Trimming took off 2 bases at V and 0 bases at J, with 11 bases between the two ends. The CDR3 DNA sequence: TGTGCCAGCAGCCAAAGAGGGGGAAGCTCCTACAATGAGCAGTTCTTC. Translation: CASSQRGGSSYNEQFF.

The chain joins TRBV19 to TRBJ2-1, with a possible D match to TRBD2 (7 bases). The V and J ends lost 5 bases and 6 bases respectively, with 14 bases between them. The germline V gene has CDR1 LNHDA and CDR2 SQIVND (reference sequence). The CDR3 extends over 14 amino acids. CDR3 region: CASSWGGTTNEQFF. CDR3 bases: TGTGCCAGTAGTTGGGGGGGGACAACCAATGAGCAGTTCTTC.